This TCR beta chain is drawn from a study of shared clonotypes between healthy human individuals. V lost 0 bases to trimming and J lost 4 bases, with 6 bases between them. This CDR3 contains 13 residues. Germline assignment: CDR1 SGHVS and CDR2 FNYEAQ. The table came from immunoSEQ multiplex PCR; TCRdb's copy has only in-frame clones and leaves some out. Of 2 million to 2.5 million clones listed, approximately 95% were seen once; the top ten hold roughly 0.13%. The sequence derives from a man aged 18 to 30 in good health. The V call is TRBV7-6, the J call TRBJ2-5; D uncertain. The sample was naive CD4+ T cells sorted from blood. Subset meaning: CD45RA+ positively selected. The CDR3 DNA follows: TGTGCCAGCAGCTTAGCCCTGACAGAGACCCAGTACTTC. Its protein is CASSLALTETQYF. The full variable domain, with the rest looked up from reference TRBV7-6 and TRBJ2-5, is GAGVSQSPRYKVTKRGQDVALRCDPISGHVSLYWYRQALGQGPEFLTYFNYEAQQDKSGLPNDRFSAERPEGSISTLTIQRTEQRDSAMYRCASSLALTETQYFGPGTRLLVL.